Below, 5 T cell receptor beta chains from the same sample are listed, as sequenced in a study of regulatory T cells in long-lasting Graves disease. The time point denotes: newly diagnosed GD, antithyroid drugs for less than 3 months. The TCR library was made from RNA that had been extracted from PBMCs in TRIzol. With iRepertoire HTBI primers and Arm-PCR of CDR3 regions, TCR beta libraries were built. TCRdb analysed the multiplex PCR reads with MiXCR anew, one entry per CDR3 protein. The data show some 500,000 distinct CDR3 sequences, roughly 13% seen once. These data were likewise used in another study, on T cells in Graves' hyperthyroidism and ophthalmopathy.

The sample consisted of peripheral blood mononuclear cells (PBMCs), taken at new diagnosis, from a patient treated with antithyroid drugs. The origin of the receptors is a man under 40 with Graves disease.

This rearrangement joins TRBV4-2 to TRBJ2-1; D is ambiguous. From germline, CDR1 is LGHNA and CDR2 YNFKEQ. The CDR3 sequence is 15 residues long. The V gene lost 3 bases and the J gene lost 3 bases, with 12 bases spanning the gap. For the CDR3, the DNA is TGTGCCAGCAGCCAGCCCGACTCGTTCTACAATGAGCAGTTCTTC. Translation: CASSQPDSFYNEQFF.

This clonotype has at least ten counts. CDR3 in amino acids: CASSFGTGRSEETQYF. The CDR3, as DNA: TGTGCCAGCAGTTTCGGGACAGGGAGGAGTGAAGAGACCCAGTACTTC. The chain carries TRBV27 and TRBJ2-5; TRBD1 agrees at 9 bases. The trim removed 3 bases at V and 3 bases at J, leaving 8 bases unmatched. The germline V gene has CDR1 MNHEY and CDR2 SMNVEV (reference sequence). This CDR3 has 16 amino acids.

In this sample, this clonotype turned up many times. V gene TRBV15 combines with J gene TRBJ2-1; 10 bases map to TRBD2. With V trimmed by 9 bases and J by 10 bases, 15 bases remained unmatched. The V gene's germline CDR1 is LNHNV and CDR2 YYDKDF (reference sequence). The CDR3 sequence is 15 residues long. The CDR3 DNA is TGTGCCACAGTAGCCGGGACTAGCGTCCGGGGGGAGCAGTTCTTC. It is translated as CATVAGTSVRGEQFF. The whole variable domain, filled in from reference TRBV15 and TRBJ2-1, reads DAMVIQNPRYQVTQFGKPVTLSCSQTLNHNVMYWYQQKSSQAPKLLFHYYDKDFNNEADTPDNFQSRRPNTSFCFLDIRSPGLGDTAMYLCATVAGTSVRGEQFFGPGTRLTVL.

The chain couples TRBV12-5 to TRBJ1-6; TRBD1 might be the D (6 bases). Per germline, CDR1 LGHNT and CDR2 FRNRAP. V was trimmed by 8 bases and J by 7 bases, leaving 12 bases between them. The length of the CDR3 is 13 residues. The DNA for the CDR3 is TGTGCTAGTAACCGGGACAAGAATTCACCCCTCCACTTT. It yields the protein CASNRDKNSPLHF.

This clonotype was observed a handful of times. A single base separates this from a much larger clone, so it may be a read error. V and J are TRBV28 and TRBJ2-7, with D possibly being TRBD2 (7 bases). CDR1 is MDHEN and CDR2 is SYDVKM in the germline V gene. The CDR3 totals 15 residues. CDR3 in DNA: TGTGCCAGCAGTTTCGAAGGGGGGGGCTCCTACGAGCTGTACTTC. As protein: CASSFEGGGSYELYF.